The 24 T cell receptor beta chains below all came from one sample that was sequenced in a study of blood T cells in healthy people across ages. The second PCR ran roughly 7 to 11 cycles with a sample-barcoded 5' primer and J-beta primers. In TCRdb, the 5' RACE reads were re-called with MiXCR into one record per CDR3 protein. This sample has 550,000 to 800,000 distinct CDR3 sequences, with approximately 31% found just once. The specimen was blood. The origin of the receptors is a woman of 80 years or more in good health.

This clonotype was observed a handful of times. J is TRBJ2-5 and V is TRBV5-1, with 12 bases aligning to TRBD1. J was trimmed by 5 bases and V by 0 bases; bases with no gene match: 8. Germline loops: CDR1 SGHRS, CDR2 YFSETQ. There are 17 residues in the CDR3. CDR3 DNA sequence: TGCGCCAGCAGCTTGGCGGAGGGACAGGGGGCACGGGAGACCCAGTACTTC. The encoded protein is CASSLAEGQGARETQYF. The entire variable domain, with the rest obtained from reference TRBV5-1 and TRBJ2-5, is as follows: KAGVTQTPRYLIKTRGQQVTLSCSPISGHRSVSWYQQTPGQGLQFLFEYFSETQRNKGNFPGRFSGRQFSNSRSEMNVSTLELGDSALYLCASSLAEGQGARETQYFGPGTRLLVL.

With respect to this clonotype: A much larger clone lies one base from this, so it may be a read error. CDR3: CACTLDGGGGYGYTF. Written as DNA, the CDR3 is TGTGCCTGCACCTTGGACGGTGGAGGGGGCTATGGCTACACCTTC. The chain couples TRBV5-4 to TRBJ1-2; D possibly corresponds to TRBD1 (6 bases). CDR1 and CDR2 (germline): SGHNT, YYREEE (reference sequence). This CDR3 has 15 amino acids. The ends were cut back, 10 bases at V and 4 bases at J, with 23 bases in the middle. Using reference TRBV5-4 and TRBJ1-2 for the parts outside the CDR3, the full variable domain is ETGVTQSPTHLIKTRGQQVTLRCSSQSGHNTVSWYQQALGQGPQFIFQYYREEENGRGNFPPRFSGLQFPNYSSELNVNALELDDSALYLCACTLDGGGGYGYTFGSGTRLTVV.

The chain couples TRBV19 to TRBJ2-1; the D is unclear. V lost 5 bases and J 12 bases, leaving 20 bases between the germline ends. The CDR3 contains 14 residues. CDR1 and CDR2 from the germline V gene are LNHDA and SQIVND (reference sequence). Here the CDR3 reads CASSSQDWLRGQFF. CDR3 in DNA: TGTGCCAGTAGTTCCCAAGACTGGCTAAGAGGGCAGTTCTTC. The full variable domain, completed using reference TRBV19 and TRBJ2-1, is DGGITQSPKYLFRKEGQNVTLSCEQNLNHDAMYWYRQDPGQGLRLIYYSQIVNDFQKGDIAEGYSVSREKKESFPLTVTSAQKNPTAFYLCASSSQDWLRGQFFGPGTRLTVL.

The chain is built from TRBV5-5 and TRBJ2-1; D is undetermined. The CDR3 has 13 residues. Germline CDR1 reads SGHKS; CDR2 reads YYEKEE (reference sequence). V was clipped by 1 base and J by 5 bases, with 7 bases between them. The CDR3 sequence is CASSLFADNEQFF. The CDR3 DNA follows: TGTGCCAGCAGCTTGTTCGCCGACAATGAGCAGTTCTTC.

This clonotype has at least ten counts. V gene TRBV20-1 combines with J gene TRBJ2-1; 8 bases align to TRBD2. CDR3 size: 11 residues. Germline V lookup: CDR1 DFQATT, CDR2 SNEGSKA (reference sequence). DNA for the CDR3: TGCACCGTGCGGACCGCGGGGGGGCAGTTCTTC. Translating gives CTVRTAGGQFF.

This clonotype has a handful of counts. This chain connects TRBV7-2 to TRBJ2-2; tentatively, D is TRBD1 (5 bases). Germline lookup yields CDR1 SGHTA and CDR2 FQGNSA. This CDR3 region has 14 residues. With 5 bases removed from V and 4 bases from J, the gap between germline ends came to 11 bases. DNA of the CDR3: TGTGCCAGCAGCCCCAAGGGGTCCACCGGGGAGCTGTTTTTT. Translated: CASSPKGSTGELFF.

The table lists this clonotype with many counts. The V call is TRBV7-2, the J call TRBJ2-5; no reliable D call. The CDR3 runs to 15 residues. The germline CDR1 and CDR2 sequences are SGHTA and FQGNSA. V gave up 1 base and J gave up 1 base, with 10 bases separating them. For the CDR3, the DNA is TGTGCCAGCAGCTTAGTAGGGCAGTTCCAAGAGACCCAGTACTTC. Its translation: CASSLVGQFQETQYF.

The chain joins TRBV3-1 to TRBJ2-7, with D tentatively TRBD1 (6 bases). The J call is uncertain, as TRBJ2-5 better fits the DNA end. Germline V gene sequence: CDR1 LGHDT, CDR2 YNNKEL (reference sequence). CDR3 length: 14 amino acids. The CDR3 DNA sequence: TGTGCCAGCAGCCAAGAAGCAGGGGAAGTGACCCAGTACTTC. Translating it yields CASSQEAGEVTQYF.

The chain uses TRBV20-1 and TRBJ2-2; the D is unclear. The V and J ends lost 3 bases and 1 base respectively, with 12 bases between them. Germline CDR1 is DFQATT and CDR2 is SNEGSKA (reference sequence). This CDR3 contains 15 residues. The CDR3 DNA sequence: TGCAGTGCTAGGACGGGTAACGTGAACACCGGGGAGCTGTTTTTT. Protein: CSARTGNVNTGELFF.

The chain couples TRBV5-1 to TRBJ2-5, with TRBD2 identical over 7 bases. V lost 0 bases and J lost 3; bases outside the gene matches: 8. This CDR3 is built from 16 residues. CDR1 is SGHRS and CDR2 is YFSETQ in the germline V gene. The CDR3 sequence is CASSLGLAAVEETQYF. In DNA, the CDR3 is TGCGCCAGCAGCTTGGGTCTAGCGGCCGTTGAAGAGACCCAGTACTTC. Combining the CDR3 with reference TRBV5-1 and TRBJ2-5 gives the whole variable domain KAGVTQTPRYLIKTRGQQVTLSCSPISGHRSVSWYQQTPGQGLQFLFEYFSETQRNKGNFPGRFSGRQFSNSRSEMNVSTLELGDSALYLCASSLGLAAVEETQYFGPGTRLLVL.

This clonotype was recorded many times. The chain recombines TRBV6-2 or TRBV6-3 with TRBJ2-7, with a possible D match to TRBD1 (5 bases). Trimming stripped 3 bases from V and 3 bases from J, with 18 bases between. This CDR3 contains 16 residues. The germline gives CDR1 MNHEY, CDR2 SVGEGT. The CDR3 spells CASSYQGRTFYYEQYF. The CDR3 coding sequence is TGTGCCAGCAGTTATCAGGGCCGTACCTTTTACTACGAGCAGTACTTC.

This clonotype showed up many times. The chain couples TRBV7-2 to TRBJ2-7, with TRBD1 matching over 12 bases. This CDR3 spans 16 amino acids. V lost 4 bases, J lost 5 bases, and 9 bases stayed unmatched. In germline, CDR1 is SGHTA, CDR2 FQGNSA. The DNA for the CDR3 is TGTGCCAGCAGCTCCCAGATAGGGACAGGGGGCCACGAGCAGTACTTC. As protein: CASSSQIGTGGHEQYF.

This clonotype came up many times. The V gene is TRBV11-1, the J gene TRBJ1-6; the D gene is possibly TRBD1 (6 bases). Trimming removed 5 bases at V and 3 bases at J, with 14 bases between. The V gene's germline CDR1 is SGHAT and CDR2 FQDESV (reference sequence). The CDR3 is 16 amino acids. DNA for the CDR3: TGTGCCAGCAGCAGAACAGGGCGCAACTATAATTCACCCCTCCACTTT. Translation: CASSRTGRNYNSPLHF.

A remark on this clonotype: A much larger clonotype is one base distant, so this may be a read error. This chain connects TRBV20-1 to TRBJ2-7; 12 nucleotides agree with TRBD1. The CDR3 contains 15 residues. Germline CDR1 and CDR2: DFQATT and SNEGSKA (reference sequence). Trimming removed 3 bases from V and 7 bases from J; junction bases left unmatched: 10. DNA for the CDR3: TGCAGTGCTAGTGCACCCCGGGACAGGGGGCAGGAGCAGTACTTC. It is translated as CSASAPRDRGQEQYF.

This clonotype was counted a few times. This chain links TRBV6-2 or TRBV6-3 with TRBJ1-1; 7 bases align to TRBD1. Per germline, CDR1 MNHEY and CDR2 SVGEGT. The CDR3 is made up of 16 amino acids. Trimming at V came to 2 bases and at J to 0 bases, leaving 6 bases not matched to a gene. CDR3 region: CASSYLPTGVNTEAFF. In DNA form, the CDR3 reads TGTGCCAGCAGTTACCTCCCCACAGGGGTGAACACTGAAGCTTTCTTT.

Note on this clonotype: Since the CDR3 does not end with the conserved phenylalanine or tryptophan, this likely comes from a read error. The rearrangement uses TRBV5-1 and TRBJ2-3; D remains ambiguous. The length of the CDR3 is 13 residues. The V gene's germline CDR1 is SGHRS and CDR2 YFSETQ. The CDR3 loop is CASGLAPTDTQYC. The DNA of the CDR3 is TGCGCCAGCGGCTTGGCACCCACAGATACGCAGTATTGT.

This clonotype has a count of ten or more. The rearrangement links TRBV6-4 to TRBJ2-1, with 9 bases aligning to TRBD2. CDR3 length: 14 residues. Trimming cost V 3 bases and J 9 bases; bases outside gene matches: 6. Germline V gene data show CDR1 as MRHNA and CDR2 as SNTAGT. The CDR3 region is CASSEEGAGGEQFF. CDR3 nucleotides: TGTGCCAGCAGTGAAGAGGGAGCGGGGGGTGAGCAGTTCTTC.

This clonotype was seen many times. The rearrangement links TRBV5-1 to TRBJ1-2, with D hard to call. Germline-derived CDR1 and CDR2 are SGHRS and YFSETQ. V shed 2 bases and J shed 4 bases, with 9 bases lying between them. The CDR3 spans 13 residues. The CDR3 sequence is CASSFALGYGYTF. DNA of the CDR3: TGCGCCAGCAGCTTTGCCCTTGGCTATGGCTACACCTTC.

The chain couples TRBV7-9 to TRBJ1-5; D is ambiguous. V gave up 5 bases and J gave up 1 base, with 12 bases separating them. The CDR3 consists of 15 residues. Germline V gene data show CDR1 as SEHNR and CDR2 as FQNEAQ (reference sequence). The CDR3 DNA is TGTGCCAGCAGCCGTATCGAAGAAAGCAATCAGCCCCAGCATTTT. It yields the protein CASSRIEESNQPQHF.

This clonotype was counted only a few times. This sequence may be a read error, since a much larger clone differs from it by one base. The chain is built from TRBV29-1 and TRBJ2-5; D perhaps matches TRBD2 (5 bases). Germline CDR1 reads SQVTM; CDR2 reads ANQGSEA. V shed 4 bases and J shed 11 bases, with 14 bases lying between them. The CDR3 sequence is 11 residues long. CDR3 nucleotides: TGCAGCGTTGGTATCCGGGATGAGCAGTACTTC. It codes for CSVGIRDEQYF.

This clonotype was recorded many times. The chain couples TRBV11-2 to TRBJ2-1, with no clear D. Trimming pared 1 base from V and 7 bases from J, leaving 8 bases between. The length of the CDR3 is 13 residues. Germline V gene sequence: CDR1 SGHAT, CDR2 FQNNGV. The CDR3, as DNA: TGTGCCAGCAGCTTAGTAGCCGGGAATGAGCAGTTCTTC. Its translation is CASSLVAGNEQFF.

With respect to this clonotype: A much larger clone sits a single nucleotide away, making a read error possible. This chain links TRBV20-1 with TRBJ2-1; 7 nucleotides agree with TRBD1. CDR3 length: 14 residues. V lost 8 bases, J lost 4 bases, and 11 bases stayed unmatched. Germline V gene lookup returns CDR1 DFQATT and CDR2 SNEGSKA (reference sequence). The CDR3 coding sequence is TGCAGTACCGAGGGGGCGTCTGTATACAATGAGCAGTTCTTC. It specifies CSTEGASVYNEQFF.

This clonotype was counted at least ten times. The rearrangement links TRBV28 to TRBJ1-2; possible D gene TRBD1, 5 bases. The CDR3 contains 15 residues. Per the germline V gene, CDR1 is MDHEN and CDR2 is SYDVKM. With 6 bases removed from V and 0 bases from J, the gap between germline ends came to 14 bases. The CDR3 nucleotides read TGTGCCAGCAGAGCTCTAGGGGCCCCTAACTATGGCTACACCTTC. Protein product: CASRALGAPNYGYTF.

The sample holds a few counts of this clonotype. This chain uses TRBV27 with TRBJ1-6, with 10 bases identical to TRBD1. The germline CDR1 and CDR2 sequences are MNHEY and SMNVEV (reference sequence). V was clipped by 7 bases and J by 6 bases; unmatched bases: 6. The CDR3 covers 15 residues. The CDR3 DNA reads TGTGCCAGCACCCTAGACAGGGGGCCTAATTCACCCCTCCACTTT. Translating it yields CASTLDRGPNSPLHF.